Listed here are 20 T cell receptor beta chains from one sample, sequenced in a study of graft-versus-host responses after intestinal transplantation. The assay was immunoSEQ multiplex PCR, and TCRdb's table has in-frame clones only and misses some. The sample holds tens of thousands of clones, 85% to 95% seen once. No cognate antigen is known for these TCRs. The sample consisted of unstimulated CD8+ T cells sorted from spleen or lymph node cells, taken before intestinal transplant. The receptors were gathered from a human donor who received an intestinal transplant.

The chain is built from TRBV2 and TRBJ2-1; 13 nucleotides match TRBD2. The germline V gene encodes CDR1 SNHLY and CDR2 FYNNEI. J gave up 7 bases and V 4 bases, and 4 bases lay outside the gene matches. This CDR3 spans 15 amino acids. The CDR3 loop is CASSGTSGSGNEQFF. The CDR3 region has the DNA TGTGCCAGCAGTGGGACTAGCGGGAGTGGGAATGAGCAGTTCTTC.

The CDR3 nucleotides read TGCGCCAGCAGCCAAGTATATTATCTGGCCGGGAGTGACACAGATACGCAGTATTTT. Translating it yields CASSQVYYLAGSDTDTQYF. This chain joins TRBV4-1 and TRBJ2-3; possible D gene TRBD2, 6 bases. The CDR3 has 19 amino acids. Trimming took 1 base from V and 2 from J, leaving 22 bases between them. The germline V gene has CDR1 MGHRA and CDR2 YSYEKL.

The chain couples TRBV5-1 to TRBJ1-2; the D gene is possibly TRBD1 (6 bases). Germline CDR1 and CDR2: SGHRS and YFSETQ. The CDR3 length is 14 residues. The V end lost 4 bases, the J end lost 7 bases, and 17 bases lay between the germline ends. The CDR3 loop is CASSTGQNLLGYTF. The DNA of the CDR3 is TGCGCCAGCAGCACCGGACAGAACCTCCTTGGCTACACCTTC.

The genes are TRBV7-6 and TRBJ2-7, with D tentatively TRBD2 (6 bases). The V and J ends lost 2 bases and 4 bases respectively, with 24 bases between them. The CDR3 has 18 residues. Germline CDR1 SGHVS, CDR2 FNYEAQ. CDR3: CASSLRRDFALTQYEQYF. The CDR3 coding sequence is TGTGCCAGCAGCTTACGCCGGGACTTCGCCCTAACACAATACGAGCAGTACTTC.

This clone was observed once. The chain recombines TRBV5-6 with TRBJ1-1; no clear D gene. The CDR3 loop spans 14 amino acids. Trimming took 0 bases from V and 2 from J, leaving 8 bases between them. The germline CDR1 and CDR2 sequences are SGHDT and YYEEEE. The CDR3 loop reads CASSLVALNTEAFF. The CDR3 nucleotides read TGTGCCAGCAGCTTGGTGGCTCTTAACACTGAAGCTTTCTTT. Full variable domain (missing parts from reference TRBV5-6 and TRBJ1-1): DAGVTQSPTHLIKTRGQQVTLRCSPKSGHDTVSWYQQALGQGPQFIFQYYEEEERQRGNFPDRFSGHQFPNYSSELNVNALLLGDSALYLCASSLVALNTEAFFGQGTRLTVV.

The J gene is TRBJ2-7, the V gene TRBV15, with 7 positions matching TRBD1. The germline gives CDR1 LNHNV, CDR2 YYDKDF (reference sequence). The CDR3 contains 16 residues. V gave up 0 bases and J gave up 2 bases; unmatched junction bases: 7. The DNA for the CDR3 is TGTGCCACCAGCAGAGAACTGACAGGGAAGGCCTACGAGCAGTACTTC. Protein sequence: CATSRELTGKAYEQYF.

The chain recombines TRBV25-1 with TRBJ2-7, with D maybe TRBD1 (6 bases). This CDR3 region has 13 residues. Trimming took 3 bases from V and 4 from J, leaving 10 bases between them. Germline CDR1 and CDR2: MGHDK and SYGVNS. The CDR3 nucleotides read TGTGCCAGCAGTGACCGAGGACAGTACGAGCAGTACTTC. This translates into CASSDRGQYEQYF.

The gene calls are TRBV7-9 and TRBJ1-1, with D perhaps TRBD1 (6 bases). There are 15 residues in the CDR3. Germline V gene data show CDR1 as SEHNR and CDR2 as FQNEAQ (reference sequence). V lost 2 bases and J 5 bases, leaving 15 bases between the germline ends. In DNA, the CDR3 is TGTGCCAGCAGCTTATCTGGGGGCTCAGGGACTGAAGCTTTCTTT. Its protein is CASSLSGGSGTEAFF.

The rearrangement links TRBV11-2 to TRBJ1-5, with D perhaps matching TRBD1 (5 bases). The CDR3 covers 14 residues. Germline assignment: CDR1 SGHAT and CDR2 FQNNGV. V lost 2 bases and J lost 4, with 9 bases in between. CDR3 in DNA: TGTGCCAGCAGCTTACGGGCAGGGAATCAGCCCCAGCATTTT. Translation gives CASSLRAGNQPQHF.

The chain employs TRBV11-2 and TRBJ2-7; D remains ambiguous. Per germline, CDR1 SGHAT and CDR2 FQNNGV. CDR3 length: 14 residues. V was pared by 1 base and J by 3 bases, with 10 bases between. The CDR3 is CASSLVGRLYEQYF. The DNA for the CDR3 is TGTGCCAGCAGCTTAGTCGGCAGACTCTACGAGCAGTACTTC.

The rearrangement joins TRBV19 to TRBJ1-5; the D is unclear. V lost 1 base and J 1 base, leaving 8 bases between the germline ends. Germline CDR1 is LNHDA and CDR2 is SQIVND (reference sequence). The length of the CDR3 is 15 residues. The CDR3 region is CASSIVRQSNQPQHF. The CDR3 DNA follows: TGTGCCAGTAGTATAGTGCGGCAGAGCAATCAGCCCCAGCATTTT.

This chain links TRBV6-1 with TRBJ2-7; 9 nucleotides agree with TRBD2. The CDR3 contains 13 residues. Per the germline V gene, CDR1 is MNHNS and CDR2 is SASEGT. Losses at the gene ends were 8 bases for V and 0 bases for J; bases not matched to a gene: 2. CDR3 bases: TGTGCCAGCCTTAGCGGGAGCTCCTACGAGCAGTACTTC. Protein product: CASLSGSSYEQYF.

The chain couples TRBV25-1 to TRBJ2-7, with D uncertain. Germline assignment: CDR1 MGHDK and CDR2 SYGVNS. The CDR3 is 13 residues long. Trimming pared 2 bases from V and 4 bases from J, leaving 9 bases between. The CDR3: CASSEGRIYEQYF. CDR3 sequence (DNA): TGTGCCAGCAGTGAAGGTCGAATTTACGAGCAGTACTTC.

The chain combines TRBV27 with TRBJ2-3; 7 bases are shared with TRBD1. The CDR3 has 16 residues. Trimming cost V 3 bases and J 2 bases; bases outside gene matches: 8. Per germline, CDR1 MNHEY and CDR2 SMNVEV (reference sequence). The CDR3 reads CASSFKQGIDTDTQYF. Here the CDR3 DNA reads TGTGCCAGCAGTTTTAAACAGGGGATCGACACAGATACGCAGTATTTT.

This clone came up a few times. This CDR3 is also generated by other DNA sequences in the sample. V usage is TRBV19 and J usage is TRBJ1-1; D gene ambiguous. The CDR3 is 13 residues long. Germline V CDR1 and CDR2: LNHDA, SQIVND (reference sequence). Trimming pared 1 base from V and 1 base from J, leaving 4 bases between. The CDR3 sequence: CASSIGGNTEAFF. CDR3 coding DNA: TGTGCCAGTAGTATAGGGGGGAACACTGAAGCTTTCTTT.

The gene calls are TRBV10-3 and TRBJ1-3; D is possibly TRBD1 (6 bases). The CDR3 has 15 residues. Looked up from germline, CDR1 is ENHRY and CDR2 is SYGVKD. Between the trimmed V and J ends, which lost 4 bases and 0 bases, there was a span of 10 bases. The CDR3 region is CAISAPDSSGNTIYF. Here the CDR3 DNA reads TGTGCCATCAGTGCCCCGGACAGCTCTGGAAACACCATATATTTT.

The V call is TRBV5-8, the J call TRBJ2-1, with 10 bases identical to TRBD1. The CDR3 sequence is 15 residues long. CDR1 and CDR2 (germline): SGHTS, YDEGEE. V lost 4 bases, J lost 5 bases, and 6 bases stayed unmatched. CDR3 in amino acids: CASSPDRGGHNEQFF. DNA for the CDR3: TGTGCCAGCAGCCCGGACAGGGGGGGCCACAATGAGCAGTTCTTC.

The chain joins TRBV5-4 to TRBJ2-7, with D hard to call. Trimming shortened V by 0 bases and J by 3 bases, and 13 bases separated the two germline ends. The CDR3 runs 15 residues. The germline V gene has CDR1 SGHNT and CDR2 YYREEE (reference sequence). The CDR3 loop reads CASSLAFQDYYEQYF. CDR3 nucleotides: TGTGCCAGCAGCTTGGCCTTTCAGGATTACTACGAGCAGTACTTC.

The V gene is TRBV5-5, the J gene TRBJ2-7; 11 bases are a match to TRBD1. This CDR3 is built from 20 residues. The V segment lost 4 bases and the J segment 4 bases; nucleotides outside the gene matches: 22. Germline-derived CDR1 and CDR2 are SGHKS and YYEKEE (reference sequence). The chain's CDR3 is CASSLLRGRTGTGGPYEQYF. The CDR3 region has the DNA TGTGCCAGCAGCCTGTTGCGTGGGAGAACCGGGACAGGGGGTCCTTACGAGCAGTACTTC.

This chain uses TRBV5-6 with TRBJ2-1; 7 nucleotides align to TRBD1. Trimming at V came to 2 bases and at J to 3 bases, leaving 2 bases not matched to a gene. The CDR3 totals 14 residues. Germline V gene data show CDR1 as SGHDT and CDR2 as YYEEEE. The CDR3, as DNA: TGTGCCAGCAGCTTCGGGACAGTCTACAATGAGCAGTTCTTC. Translation: CASSFGTVYNEQFF.